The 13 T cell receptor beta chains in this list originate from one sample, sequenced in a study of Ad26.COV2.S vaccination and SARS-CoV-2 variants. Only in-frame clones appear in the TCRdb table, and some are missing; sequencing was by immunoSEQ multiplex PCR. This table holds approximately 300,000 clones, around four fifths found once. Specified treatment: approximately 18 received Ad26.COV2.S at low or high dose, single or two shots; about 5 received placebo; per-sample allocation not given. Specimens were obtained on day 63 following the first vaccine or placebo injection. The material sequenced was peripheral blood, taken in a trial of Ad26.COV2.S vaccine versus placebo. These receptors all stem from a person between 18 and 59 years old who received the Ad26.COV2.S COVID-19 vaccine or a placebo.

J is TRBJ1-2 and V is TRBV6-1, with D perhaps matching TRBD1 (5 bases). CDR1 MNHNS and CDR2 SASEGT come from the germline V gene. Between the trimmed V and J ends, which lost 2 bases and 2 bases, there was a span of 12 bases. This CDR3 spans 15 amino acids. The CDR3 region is CASSEMVRENYGYTF. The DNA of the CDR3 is TGTGCCAGCAGTGAAATGGTCAGGGAAAACTATGGCTACACCTTC.

CDR3 nucleotides: TGTGCCAGCAGCGCGGACAGTTTGATCAATCAGCCCCAGCATTTT. Its protein product is CASSADSLINQPQHF. The chain has TRBV6-4 and TRBJ1-5; TRBD1 is a possible D gene (6 bases). The germline gives CDR1 MRHNA, CDR2 SNTAGT. V was pared by 6 bases and J by 3 bases, with 15 bases between. The CDR3 has 15 amino acids.

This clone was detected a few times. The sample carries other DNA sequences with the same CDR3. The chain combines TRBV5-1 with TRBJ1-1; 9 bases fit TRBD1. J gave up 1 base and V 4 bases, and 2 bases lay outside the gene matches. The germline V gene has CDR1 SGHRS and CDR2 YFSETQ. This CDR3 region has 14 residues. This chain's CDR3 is CASSLDRGNTEAFF. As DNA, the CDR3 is TGCGCCAGCAGCCTGGACAGGGGGAACACTGAAGCTTTCTTT.

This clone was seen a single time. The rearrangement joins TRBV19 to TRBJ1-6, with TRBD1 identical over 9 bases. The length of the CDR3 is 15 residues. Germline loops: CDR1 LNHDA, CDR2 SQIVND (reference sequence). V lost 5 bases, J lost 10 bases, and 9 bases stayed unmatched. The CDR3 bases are TGTGCCAGTAGTGTCGGGACAGGGATTTCCTCACCCCTCCACTTT. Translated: CASSVGTGISSPLHF.

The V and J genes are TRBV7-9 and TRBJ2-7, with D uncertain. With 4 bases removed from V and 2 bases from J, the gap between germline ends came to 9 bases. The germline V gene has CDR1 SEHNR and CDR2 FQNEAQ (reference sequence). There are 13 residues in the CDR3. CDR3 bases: TGTGCCAGCAGCTCTGCCCTAACCTACGAGCAGTACTTC. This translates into CASSSALTYEQYF.

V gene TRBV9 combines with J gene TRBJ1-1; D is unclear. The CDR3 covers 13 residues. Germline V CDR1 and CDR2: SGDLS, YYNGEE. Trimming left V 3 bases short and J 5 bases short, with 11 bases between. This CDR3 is CASSGGGRTEAFF. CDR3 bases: TGTGCCAGCAGCGGCGGTGGGCGGACTGAAGCTTTCTTT.

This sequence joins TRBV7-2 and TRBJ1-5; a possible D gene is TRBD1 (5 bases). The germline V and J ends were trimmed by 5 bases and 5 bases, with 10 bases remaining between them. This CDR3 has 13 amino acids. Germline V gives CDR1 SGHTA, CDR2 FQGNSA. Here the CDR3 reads CASSPQGHQPQHF. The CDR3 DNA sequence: TGTGCCAGCAGCCCCCAGGGTCATCAGCCCCAGCATTTT.

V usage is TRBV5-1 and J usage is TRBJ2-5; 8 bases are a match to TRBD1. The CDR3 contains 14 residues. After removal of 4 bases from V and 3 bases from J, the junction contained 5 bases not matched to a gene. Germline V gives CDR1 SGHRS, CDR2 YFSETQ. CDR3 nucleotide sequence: TGCGCCAGCAGCCCCGGGACAGGAAAAGAGACCCAGTACTTC. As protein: CASSPGTGKETQYF. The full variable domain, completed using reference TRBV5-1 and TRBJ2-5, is KAGVTQTPRYLIKTRGQQVTLSCSPISGHRSVSWYQQTPGQGLQFLFEYFSETQRNKGNFPGRFSGRQFSNSRSEMNVSTLELGDSALYLCASSPGTGKETQYFGPGTRLLVL.

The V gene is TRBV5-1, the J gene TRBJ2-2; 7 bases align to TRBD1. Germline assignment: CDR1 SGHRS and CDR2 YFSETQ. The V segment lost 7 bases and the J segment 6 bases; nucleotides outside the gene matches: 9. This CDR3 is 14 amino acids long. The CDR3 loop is CASGAAGGSGELFF. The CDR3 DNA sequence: TGCGCCAGCGGAGCGGCAGGGGGATCCGGGGAGCTGTTTTTT.

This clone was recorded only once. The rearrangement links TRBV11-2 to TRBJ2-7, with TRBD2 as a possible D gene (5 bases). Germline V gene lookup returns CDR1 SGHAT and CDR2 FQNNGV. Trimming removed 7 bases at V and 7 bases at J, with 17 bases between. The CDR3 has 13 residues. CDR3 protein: CASTRDGEFEQYF. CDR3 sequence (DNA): TGTGCCAGCACTCGAGACGGGGAATTTGAGCAGTACTTC.

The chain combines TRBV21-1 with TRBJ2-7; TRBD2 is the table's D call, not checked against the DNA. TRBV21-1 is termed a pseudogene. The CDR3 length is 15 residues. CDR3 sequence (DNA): TGTGCCAGCAGCAAAGTGGGGGGGGACTCCTACGAGCAGTACTTC. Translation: CASSKVGGDSYEQYF.

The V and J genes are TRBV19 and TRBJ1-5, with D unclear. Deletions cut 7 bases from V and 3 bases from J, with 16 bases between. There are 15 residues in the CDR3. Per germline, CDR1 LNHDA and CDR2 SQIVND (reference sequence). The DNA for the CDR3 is TGTGCCAGTACCATGTACCAGGCGGTCAATCAGCCCCAGCATTTT. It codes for CASTMYQAVNQPQHF. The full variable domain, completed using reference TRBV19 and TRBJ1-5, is DGGITQSPKYLFRKEGQNVTLSCEQNLNHDAMYWYRQDPGQGLRLIYYSQIVNDFQKGDIAEGYSVSREKKESFPLTVTSAQKNPTAFYLCASTMYQAVNQPQHFGDGTRLSIL.

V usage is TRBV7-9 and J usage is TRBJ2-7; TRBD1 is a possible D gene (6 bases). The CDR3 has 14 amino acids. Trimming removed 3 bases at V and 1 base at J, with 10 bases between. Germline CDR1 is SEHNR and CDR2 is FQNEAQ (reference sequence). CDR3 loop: CASSFSGESYEQYF. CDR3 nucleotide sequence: TGTGCCAGCAGCTTTTCAGGGGAGTCCTACGAGCAGTACTTC. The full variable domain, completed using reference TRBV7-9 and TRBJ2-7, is DTGVSQNPRHKITKRGQNVTFRCDPISEHNRLYWYRQTLGQGPEFLTYFQNEAQLEKSRLLSDRFSAERPKGSFSTLEIQRTEQGDSAMYLCASSFSGESYEQYFGPGTRLTVT.